One sample yielded the 21 T cell receptor beta chains listed below, sequenced in a study of CD8 T cells in Susac syndrome. Random hexamers were used to reverse transcribe roughly 0.45 to 1 ug of RNA. TCRdb reanalysed the immunoSEQ multiplex PCR reads using MiXCR and keeps one entry per CDR3 protein. The table includes 200,000 to 250,000 distinct CDR3 sequences, 80% to 95% detected once. The sequenced sample consisted of CD8+ T cells from PBMCs. The receptors derive from a human donor with multiple sclerosis.

V is TRBV9 and J is TRBJ2-1, with a possible D match to TRBD2 (6 bases). This CDR3 is built from 14 residues. From germline, CDR1 is SGDLS and CDR2 YYNGEE. V dropped 0 bases and J dropped 6 bases, with 10 bases sitting between them. As DNA, the CDR3 is TGTGCCAGCAGCGTAGGGGGGGAGCCCAATGAGCAGTTCTTC. Translated: CASSVGGEPNEQFF.

This chain connects TRBV7-8 to TRBJ1-1; D ambiguous. Germline V lookup: CDR1 SGHVS, CDR2 FQNEAQ. The ends were cut back, 5 bases at V and 0 bases at J, with 25 bases in the middle. The CDR3 loop spans 19 amino acids. The CDR3 sequence: CASSPPASRGKLLNTEAFF. As DNA, the CDR3 is TGTGCCAGCAGCCCCCCCGCGAGCCGTGGGAAACTTCTGAACACTGAAGCTTTCTTT.

This chain connects TRBV4-1 to TRBJ1-5; 7 nucleotides agree with TRBD1. CDR3 length equals 15 residues. The V segment lost 2 bases and the J segment 1 base; nucleotides outside the gene matches: 2. CDR1 MGHRA and CDR2 YSYEKL come from the germline V gene. In DNA form, the CDR3 reads TGCGCCAGCAGCCAAACAGGGGAAAGCAATCAGCCCCAGCATTTT. It is translated as CASSQTGESNQPQHF.

This CDR3 is CASSIGGPGEQFF. The DNA of the CDR3 is TGTGCCAGTAGTATCGGAGGGCCGGGTGAGCAGTTCTTC. V usage is TRBV19 and J usage is TRBJ2-1, with D perhaps TRBD2 (6 bases). V was clipped by 3 bases and J by 9 bases, with 12 bases between them. Germline V gene sequence: CDR1 LNHDA, CDR2 SQIVND (reference sequence). This CDR3 contains 13 residues.

CDR3 amino acids: CASSQDRGGGSNQPQHF. DNA of the CDR3: TGCGCCAGCAGCCAAGATAGGGGCGGGGGGAGCAATCAGCCCCAGCATTTT. V usage is TRBV4-3 and J usage is TRBJ1-5, with D maybe TRBD1 (5 bases). The CDR3 extends over 17 amino acids. Deletions cut 0 bases from V and 1 base from J, with 13 bases between. Germline lookup yields CDR1 LGHNA and CDR2 YSLEER.

This chain links TRBV21-1 with TRBJ2-7; the D segment call TRBD1 is taken from the table without a DNA check. TRBV21-1 is assigned pseudogene status. The CDR3 is made up of 19 amino acids. The CDR3 sequence is CASSTKQESVGQGGHEQYF. The CDR3 bases are TGTGCCAGCAGCACAAAGCAAGAGTCCGTGGGACAGGGGGGCCACGAGCAGTACTTC.

The sample holds one count of this clonotype. The V and J genes are TRBV29-1 and TRBJ2-7, with D perhaps given as TRBD1 or TRBD2 (8 bases each). The germline V gene has CDR1 SQVTM and CDR2 ANQGSEA. This CDR3 has 13 residues. Trimming stripped 4 bases from V and 7 bases from J, with 17 bases between. CDR3 loop: CSVVQGASGEQYF. The CDR3 DNA reads TGCAGCGTTGTTCAGGGGGCTAGCGGGGAGCAGTACTTC.

The chain joins TRBV9 to TRBJ1-2; D gene ambiguous. Germline CDR1 SGDLS, CDR2 YYNGEE. The V end was cut by 0 bases, the J end by 4 bases, with 16 bases between. The CDR3 has 16 amino acids. CDR3 sequence (DNA): TGTGCCAGCAGCGTAGAACTTCTCGAACCTTCCTATGGCTACACCTTC. Protein product: CASSVELLEPSYGYTF.

The chain uses TRBV19 and TRBJ2-7; 9 positions match TRBD2. V shed 6 bases and J 2 bases; nucleotides not matched to a gene: 5. Germline V gene data show CDR1 as LNHDA and CDR2 as SQIVND (reference sequence). CDR3 size: 14 residues. The CDR3 sequence is CASSPGLAPYEQYF. The CDR3 bases are TGTGCCAGTAGCCCGGGACTAGCCCCCTACGAGCAGTACTTC.

The chain carries TRBV24-1 and TRBJ2-1; no definite D call. The CDR3 spans 12 residues. Trimming pared 4 bases from V and 5 bases from J, leaving 5 bases between. Germline V lookup: CDR1 KGHDR, CDR2 SFDVKD. The chain's CDR3 is CATSEHNNEQFF. CDR3 coding DNA: TGTGCCACCAGTGAACACAACAATGAGCAGTTCTTC.

The chain carries TRBV27 and TRBJ1-2; weak D call: TRBD1 (6 bases). The V gene's germline CDR1 is MNHEY and CDR2 SMNVEV (reference sequence). Deletions cut 6 bases from V and 1 base from J, with 15 bases between. CDR3 length: 15 amino acids. The DNA for the CDR3 is TGTGCCAGCAGCCTCTTTTCAGGGGTTAACTATGGCTACACCTTC. It specifies CASSLFSGVNYGYTF.

A single count supports this clonotype. The chain links TRBV30 to TRBJ2-7; D uncertain. Germline lookup yields CDR1 GTSNPN and CDR2 SVGIG (reference sequence). V dropped 0 bases and J dropped 3 bases, with 6 bases sitting between them. This CDR3 has 12 amino acids. The CDR3 loop is CAWSVQSYEQYF. CDR3 DNA sequence: TGTGCCTGGAGTGTTCAGAGCTACGAGCAGTACTTC.

The chain recombines TRBV5-8 with TRBJ2-1, with D unresolved. Trimming removed 1 base at V and 16 bases at J, with 15 bases between. The germline CDR1 and CDR2 sequences are SGHTS and YDEGEE. This CDR3 contains 12 residues. The CDR3: CASSLSGFGPFF. The DNA of the CDR3 is TGTGCCAGCAGCTTGTCCGGGTTTGGGCCCTTCTTC.

The CDR3 sequence: CASSFGTSGGSNEQFF. The CDR3 bases are TGTGCCAGCAGCTTTGGGACTAGCGGGGGGTCCAATGAGCAGTTCTTC. This rearrangement joins TRBV5-6 to TRBJ2-1, with TRBD2 matching 15 bases. J gave up 6 bases and V 2 bases, and 3 bases lay outside the gene matches. The CDR3 consists of 16 residues. Per the germline V gene, CDR1 is SGHDT and CDR2 is YYEEEE.

This clonotype was seen just once. The chain combines TRBV30 with TRBJ2-7, with D possibly being TRBD1 or TRBD2 (5 bases each). V was shortened by 3 bases and J by 5 bases, with 14 bases between the two germline ends. The CDR3 is 13 amino acids. Germline assignment: CDR1 GTSNPN and CDR2 SVGIG (reference sequence). CDR3 DNA: TGTGCCTGGAGCCCTGTGGGGGACCACGAGCAGTACTTC. Its translation: CAWSPVGDHEQYF. The full variable domain, its missing parts supplied by reference TRBV30 and TRBJ2-7, is SQTIHQWPATLVQPVGSPLSLECTVEGTSNPNLYWYRQAAGRGLQLLFYSVGIGQISSEVPQNLSASRPQDRQFILSSKKLLLSDSGFYLCAWSPVGDHEQYFGPGTRLTVT.

The chain has TRBV7-2 and TRBJ2-1; D might be TRBD1 (5 bases). V was trimmed by 5 bases and J by 2 bases, leaving 13 bases between them. The CDR3 sequence is 15 residues long. Per the germline V gene, CDR1 is SGHTA and CDR2 is FQGNSA. The CDR3 region has the DNA TGTGCCAGCAGCCGTAACAGGTCCCCCTACAATGAGCAGTTCTTC. It specifies CASSRNRSPYNEQFF.

A word on this clonotype: Germline is not matched at one junction end, which may reflect a read error. The chain combines TRBV7-7 with TRBJ2-5, with D perhaps TRBD1 (6 bases). Germline CDR1 is SSHAT and CDR2 is FNYEAQ (reference sequence). The CDR3 consists of 17 residues. CDR3 in DNA: TGTGCTAGCAGCCCGGACTTTCCAGGGGAATACCAAGAGACCCAGTACTTC. This codes for CASSPDFPGEYQETQYF.

Here the CDR3 reads CASSLPDQPQHF. DNA of the CDR3: TGTGCCAGCAGCTTACCGGACCAGCCCCAGCATTTT. This rearrangement joins TRBV7-9 to TRBJ1-5; no reliable D call. Trimming removed 2 bases at V and 7 bases at J, with 6 bases between. CDR3 length equals 12 residues. Germline V gives CDR1 SEHNR, CDR2 FQNEAQ (reference sequence).

The V and J genes are TRBV23-1 and TRBJ2-7; D is unclear. TRBV23-1 is given ORF status, its function remaining uncertain. This CDR3 is 15 amino acids long. Trimming cost V 7 bases and J 0 bases, with 16 bases left between them. CDR3 bases: TGCGCCAGCAAATCAAAGGGCGCACTCTCCTACGAGCAGTACTTC. Its translation: CASKSKGALSYEQYF.

V usage is TRBV29-1 and J usage is TRBJ2-2; D is unresolved. Germline assignment: CDR1 SQVTM and CDR2 ANQGSEA. V lost 7 bases, J lost 5 bases, and 17 bases lay in between. The CDR3 extends over 14 amino acids. CDR3 sequence reads: CSAAHSQGTGELFF. In nucleotides, the CDR3 is TGCAGCGCAGCGCACTCACAAGGAACCGGGGAGCTGTTTTTT.

This chain links TRBV20-1 with TRBJ2-1; TRBD2 matches 9 bases. Germline lookup yields CDR1 DFQATT and CDR2 SNEGSKA (reference sequence). The CDR3 contains 12 residues. Trimming cost V 4 bases and J 11 bases; bases outside gene matches: 6. Here the CDR3 DNA reads TGCAGTGCTATTCAGCTAGCGGGACAGCAGTTCTTC. It encodes CSAIQLAGQQFF.